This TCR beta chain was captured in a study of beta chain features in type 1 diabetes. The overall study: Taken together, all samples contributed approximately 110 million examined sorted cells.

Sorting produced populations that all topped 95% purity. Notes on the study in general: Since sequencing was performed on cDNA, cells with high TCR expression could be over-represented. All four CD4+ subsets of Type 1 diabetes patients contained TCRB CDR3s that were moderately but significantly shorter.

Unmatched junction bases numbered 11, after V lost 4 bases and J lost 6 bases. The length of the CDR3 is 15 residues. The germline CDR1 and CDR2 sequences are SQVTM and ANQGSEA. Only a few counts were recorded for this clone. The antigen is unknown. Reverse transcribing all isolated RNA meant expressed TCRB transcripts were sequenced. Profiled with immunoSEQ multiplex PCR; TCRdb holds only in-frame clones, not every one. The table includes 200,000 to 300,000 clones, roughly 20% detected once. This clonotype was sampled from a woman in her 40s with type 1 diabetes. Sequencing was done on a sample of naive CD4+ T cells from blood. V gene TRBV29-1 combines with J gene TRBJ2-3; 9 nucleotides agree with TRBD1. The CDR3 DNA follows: TGCAGCGTTGTTCCCACAGGGGGCATTATTGATACGCAGTATTTT. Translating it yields CSVVPTGGIIDTQYF.